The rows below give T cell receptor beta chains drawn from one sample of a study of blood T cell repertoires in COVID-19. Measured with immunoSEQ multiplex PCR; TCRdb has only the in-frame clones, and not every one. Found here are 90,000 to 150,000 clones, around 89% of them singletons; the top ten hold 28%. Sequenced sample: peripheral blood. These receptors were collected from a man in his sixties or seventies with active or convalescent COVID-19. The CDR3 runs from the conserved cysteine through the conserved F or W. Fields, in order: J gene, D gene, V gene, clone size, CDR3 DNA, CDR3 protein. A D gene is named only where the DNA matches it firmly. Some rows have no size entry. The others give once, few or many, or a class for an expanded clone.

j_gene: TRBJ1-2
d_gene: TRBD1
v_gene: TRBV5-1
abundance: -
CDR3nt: TGCGCCAGCAGCGTAAGCAGGGGGCAGAACTATGGCTACACCTTC
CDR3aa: CASSVSRGQNYGYTF

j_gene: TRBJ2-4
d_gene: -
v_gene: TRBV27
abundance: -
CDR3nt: TGTGCCAGCAGGGAACAGGGTCTAGCCAAAAACATTCAGTACTTC
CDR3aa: CASREQGLAKNIQYF

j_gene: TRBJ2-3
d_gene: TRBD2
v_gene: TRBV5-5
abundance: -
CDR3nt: TGTGCCAGCAGCCAACGACTAGCAGACCGCGGTACGCAGTATTTT
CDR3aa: CASSQRLADRGTQYF

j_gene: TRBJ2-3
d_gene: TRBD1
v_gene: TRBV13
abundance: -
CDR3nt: TGTGCCAGCAGCGCCGGGACAGGGGACTTCGTTACGCAGTATTTT
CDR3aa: CASSAGTGDFVTQYF

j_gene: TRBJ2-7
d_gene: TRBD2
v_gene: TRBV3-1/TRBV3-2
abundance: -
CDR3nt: TGTGCCAGCAGCCCTACGGGAGGAGCGCGTTCCGAGCAGTACTTC
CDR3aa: CASSPTGGARSEQYF

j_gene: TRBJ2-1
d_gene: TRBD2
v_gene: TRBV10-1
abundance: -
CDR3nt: TGCGCCAGCTCTCGGGCACCGGGGACTAGCAATGAGCAGTTCTTC
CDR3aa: CASSRAPGTSNEQFF

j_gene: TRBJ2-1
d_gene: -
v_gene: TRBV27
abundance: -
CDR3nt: TGTGCCAGCAGTGCAGCTAGCTCCTACAATGAGCAGTTCTTC
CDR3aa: CASSAASSYNEQFF

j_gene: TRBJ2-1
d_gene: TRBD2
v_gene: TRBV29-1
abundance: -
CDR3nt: TGCAGCGGGAGGACTAGCGGATGGGACAATGAGCAGTTCTTC
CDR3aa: CSGRTSGWDNEQFF

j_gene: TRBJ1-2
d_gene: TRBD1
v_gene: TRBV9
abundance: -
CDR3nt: TGTGCCAGCAGCGAGGGGACAGGGTTACGGTACTATGGCTACACCTTC
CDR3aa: CASSEGTGLRYYGYTF

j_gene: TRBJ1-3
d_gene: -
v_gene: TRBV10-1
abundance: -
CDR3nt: TGCGCCAGCAGCTCTCAGGGAAACACCATATATTTT
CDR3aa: CASSSQGNTIYF

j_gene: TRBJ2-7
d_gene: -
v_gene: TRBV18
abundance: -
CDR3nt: TGTGCCAGCTCACCCCCACAGATTTACTACGAGCAGTACTTC
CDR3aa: CASSPPQIYYEQYF

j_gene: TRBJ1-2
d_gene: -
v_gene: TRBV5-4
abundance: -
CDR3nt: TGTGCCAGCAGCCCCTGGACAGTTAACTATGGCTACACCTTC
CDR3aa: CASSPWTVNYGYTF

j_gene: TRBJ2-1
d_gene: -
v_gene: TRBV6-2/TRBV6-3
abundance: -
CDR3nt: TGTGCCAGCAGTTACTCGCTAGCCCGGGATGAGCAGTTCTTC
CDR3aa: CASSYSLARDEQFF

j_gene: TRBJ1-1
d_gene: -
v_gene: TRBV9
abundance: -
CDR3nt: TGTGCCAGCAGCGTAGCGGTCAACACTGAAGCTTTCTTT
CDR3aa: CASSVAVNTEAFF

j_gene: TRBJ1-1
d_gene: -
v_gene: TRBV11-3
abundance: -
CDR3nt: TGTGCCAGCAGCTTAGGGGCCTTCTCGAACACTGAAGCTTTCTTT
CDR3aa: CASSLGAFSNTEAFF

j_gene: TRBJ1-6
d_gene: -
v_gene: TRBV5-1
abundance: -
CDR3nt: TGCGCCAGCAGCCCAACCGGGGGGGTGGATTCACCCCTCCACTTT
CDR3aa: CASSPTGGVDSPLHF

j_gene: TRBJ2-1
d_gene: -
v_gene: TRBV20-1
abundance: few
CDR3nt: TGCAGTGCTAGTTCCTTGTACAATGAGCAGTTCTTC
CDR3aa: CSASSLYNEQFF

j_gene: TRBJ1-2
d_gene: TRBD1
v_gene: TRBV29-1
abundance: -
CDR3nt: TGCAGCGTAGGCGAGACAGGGATGGGCTACACCTTC
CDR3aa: CSVGETGMGYTF

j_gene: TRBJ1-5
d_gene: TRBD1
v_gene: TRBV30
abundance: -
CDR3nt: TGTGCCTGGAGTGCCCAGGAGGGGGCCCATCAGCCCCAGCATTTT
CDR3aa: CAWSAQEGAHQPQHF

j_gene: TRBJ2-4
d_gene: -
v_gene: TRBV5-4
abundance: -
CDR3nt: TGTGCCAGCAGCTTGAGAGGGATCCAAGGGGGAGCCAAAAACATTCAGTACTTC
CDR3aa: CASSLRGIQGGAKNIQYF

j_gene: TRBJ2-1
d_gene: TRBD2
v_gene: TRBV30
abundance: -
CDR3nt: TGTGCCTGGAGTAGGGGGACTAGCGATAATGGTGAGCAGTTCTTC
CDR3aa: CAWSRGTSDNGEQFF

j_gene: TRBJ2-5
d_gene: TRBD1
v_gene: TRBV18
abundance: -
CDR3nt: TGTGCCAGCTCACCACCCGGACAGGGTGGAGAGACCCAGTACTTC
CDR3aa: CASSPPGQGGETQYF

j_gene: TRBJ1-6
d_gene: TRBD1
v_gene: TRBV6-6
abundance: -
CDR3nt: TGTGCCAGCAGTACAACAGGGGGAGTTACTTCACCCCTCCACTTT
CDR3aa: CASSTTGGVTSPLHF

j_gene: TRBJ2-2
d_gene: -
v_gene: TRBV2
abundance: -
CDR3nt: TGTGCCAGCTGGGGCGCCGGGGAGCTGTTTTTT
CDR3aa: CASWGAGELFF

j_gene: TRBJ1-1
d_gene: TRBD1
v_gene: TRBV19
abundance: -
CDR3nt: TGTGCCAGTAACGACAGGGGTTGGACTGAAGCTTTCTTT
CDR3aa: CASNDRGWTEAFF

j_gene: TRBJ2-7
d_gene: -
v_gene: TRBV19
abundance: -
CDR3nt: TGTGCCAGTAGTATCGAGGGGAGGGAGCAGTACTTC
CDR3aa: CASSIEGREQYF

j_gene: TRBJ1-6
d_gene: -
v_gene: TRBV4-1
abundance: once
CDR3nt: TGCGCCAGCAGCCAAGAGTTATCTTATAATTCACCCCTCCACTTT
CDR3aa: CASSQELSYNSPLHF